The rows below give T cell receptor beta chains drawn from one sample of a study of shared clonotypes between healthy human individuals. Libraries were prepared by immunoSEQ multiplex PCR; TCRdb keeps only in-frame clonotypes and omits some of them. The sample records 2 million to 2.5 million clones, more than 90% being singletons. Sequencing was carried out using naive CD4+ T cells sorted from blood. The receptors here all came from a man between 18 and 35 years old in good health. Each CDR3 is given with its conserved first and last residue. The D gene is left open where the match is weak. Not all rows give a size; the values are once, few, many and, for expanded clones, a class.

j_gene	abundance	d_gene	len	v_gene	CDR3aa	CDR3nt
TRBJ1-5	.	TRBD1	16	TRBV6-6	CASSNGQGVGNQPQHF	TGTGCCAGCAGTAACGGACAGGGGGTGGGCAATCAGCCCCAGCATTTT
TRBJ1-5	.	TRBD1	14	TRBV15	CATSKGQGTQPQHF	TGTGCCACCAGCAAGGGACAGGGGACTCAGCCCCAGCATTTT
TRBJ2-7	.	.	16	TRBV9	CASSVGRGTPIYEQYF	TGTGCCAGCAGCGTAGGTAGGGGGACCCCAATTTACGAGCAGTACTTC
TRBJ2-1	.	TRBD1	15	TRBV5-6	CASSLMDRAYNEQFF	TGTGCCAGCAGCTTGATGGACAGGGCCTACAATGAGCAGTTCTTC
TRBJ1-6	.	.	14	TRBV9	CASSVLGSDSPLHF	TGTGCCAGCAGCGTATTAGGGTCGGATTCACCCCTCCACTTT
TRBJ2-1	.	.	13	TRBV7-2	CASSFKRSPEQFF	TGTGCCAGCAGCTTTAAGCGGAGCCCAGAGCAGTTCTTC
TRBJ2-1	.	.	16	TRBV7-2	CASSFRSLSSYNEQFF	TGTGCCAGCAGCTTCAGATCACTCAGCTCCTACAATGAGCAGTTCTTC
TRBJ2-7	.	TRBD2	17	TRBV5-1	CASSTGLAGALSYEQYF	TGCGCCAGCAGCACCGGACTAGCGGGGGCCCTCTCCTACGAGCAGTACTTC
TRBJ2-2	.	TRBD1	15	TRBV5-4	CASSLRDRESGELFF	TGTGCCAGCAGCCTCCGGGACAGGGAAAGCGGGGAGCTGTTTTTT
TRBJ2-2	.	.	13	TRBV10-1	CASSEELGGGLFF	TGCGCCAGCAGTGAAGAGTTAGGGGGAGGGCTGTTTTTT
TRBJ1-6	.	TRBD1	17	TRBV7-8	CASSLGTVRIYNSPLHF	TGTGCCAGCAGCTTGGGGACAGTCCGGATCTATAATTCACCCCTCCACTTT
TRBJ2-3	.	.	11	TRBV14	CASSQGQTQYF	TGTGCCAGCAGCCAAGGACAAACGCAGTATTTT
TRBJ2-5	.	.	15	TRBV2	CASSAHPGPPETQYF	TGTGCCAGCAGTGCCCACCCCGGGCCCCCAGAGACCCAGTACTTC
TRBJ2-2	.	TRBD2	15	TRBV2	CASSEGGGSTGELFF	TGTGCCAGCAGTGAAGGCGGGGGGAGTACCGGGGAGCTGTTTTTT
TRBJ2-3	.	TRBD1	14	TRBV6-6	CASRRDRGTDTQYF	TGTGCCAGCAGACGGGACAGGGGGACAGATACGCAGTATTTT
TRBJ2-5	.	.	14	TRBV6-5	CASSYSFPKETQYF	TGTGCCAGCAGTTACTCTTTCCCGAAAGAGACCCAGTACTTC
TRBJ2-3	.	TRBD2	16	TRBV7-2	CASSTTSGGFTDTQYF	TGTGCCAGCAGCACGACTAGCGGGGGATTCACAGATACGCAGTATTTT
TRBJ2-5	.	TRBD1	13	TRBV28	CASSPRGRETQYF	TGTGCCAGCAGCCCAAGGGGGCGGGAGACCCAGTACTTC
TRBJ2-3	.	TRBD2	16	TRBV9	CASSMTSGRSPDTQYF	TGTGCCAGCAGCATGACTAGCGGGAGATCGCCAGATACGCAGTATTTT
TRBJ1-4	.	.	12	TRBV11-2	CASNRANEKLFF	TGTGCCTCCAACAGAGCTAATGAAAAACTGTTTTTT
TRBJ1-5	.	.	15	TRBV2	CASSELSTVSQPQHF	TGTGCCAGCAGTGAATTGTCGACAGTGAGTCAGCCCCAGCATTTT
TRBJ1-1	.	TRBD1	15	TRBV28	CASSSGTGGYTEAFF	TGTGCCAGCAGTTCCGGGACAGGGGGGTATACTGAAGCTTTCTTT
TRBJ1-3	.	.	15	TRBV7-9	CASSPGGGSGNTIYF	TGTGCCAGCAGCCCGGGAGGGGGCTCTGGAAACACCATATATTTT
TRBJ1-1	.	.	11	TRBV20-1	CSAPNLRKAFF	TGCAGTGCCCCGAATCTAAGGAAAGCTTTCTTT
TRBJ2-4	.	.	14	TRBV4-3	CASSQDAGSNIQYF	TGCGCCAGCAGCCAAGATGCAGGGTCAAACATTCAGTACTTC
TRBJ1-2	.	.	13	TRBV30	CAWKEGGQGGYTF	TGTGCCTGGAAGGAGGGCGGGCAGGGTGGCTACACCTTC
TRBJ2-7	.	.	16	TRBV9	CASSVGLHSSSYEQYF	TGTGCCAGCAGCGTAGGTCTACACTCGTCCTCCTACGAGCAGTACTTC
TRBJ1-5	few	.	13	TRBV19	CASSNAFGQPQHF	TGTGCCAGTAGTAACGCATTCGGCCAGCCCCAGCATTTT
TRBJ2-3	.	.	15	TRBV7-3	CASSLTGATTDTQYF	TGTGCCAGCAGCTTAACGGGGGCAACCACAGATACGCAGTATTTT
TRBJ1-3	.	.	17	TRBV5-1	CASSLEGRPFSGNTIYF	TGCGCCAGCAGCTTGGAGGGCCGCCCGTTCTCTGGAAACACCATATATTTT
TRBJ1-5	.	.	12	TRBV5-4	CASSLAGQPQHF	TGTGCCAGCAGCTTGGCTGGACAGCCCCAGCATTTT
TRBJ2-1	.	.	15	TRBV10-1	CASSDGSGSYNEQFF	TGCGCCAGCAGTGACGGGAGCGGCTCCTACAATGAGCAGTTCTTC
TRBJ1-2	.	TRBD1	13	TRBV10-3	CAISEDRAYGYTF	TGTGCCATCAGTGAGGACAGGGCTTATGGCTACACCTTC
TRBJ1-5	few	.	14	TRBV18	CASSLRVSNQPQHF	TGTGCCAGCTCACTAAGGGTGAGCAATCAGCCCCAGCATTTT
TRBJ1-4	.	.	14	TRBV5-4	CASSRRGPSEKLFF	TGTGCCAGCAGCCGCAGGGGCCCCAGTGAAAAACTGTTTTTT
TRBJ1-6	.	.	15	TRBV6-5	CASSYSGRIDSPLHF	TGTGCCAGCAGTTACTCGGGGCGGATAGATTCACCCCTCCACTTT
TRBJ2-3	.	.	18	TRBV2	CASSEAGRGALYTDTQYF	TGTGCCAGCAGTGAAGCTGGACGGGGGGCCCTTTATACAGATACGCAGTATTTT